This record covers a single T cell receptor (beta chain). Its antigen is currently unknown. The sample holds other DNA sequences that translate to the same CDR3. This sample is part of a study of OX40 agonist ivuxolimab in advanced cancers. Notes on the study in general: The authors did not determine the antigen specificity of the expanded peripheral T cells. Dose levels from 0.1 to 3.0 mg/kg saw CD4+ and CD8+ blood T cells expand clonally by week 6.

Sequencing used immunoSEQ multiplex PCR; TCRdb keeps in-frame clones, though not all of them. This table has some 41,000 clones, about 88% appearing once. CDR1 KGHSH and CDR2 LQKENI come from the germline V gene. CDR3 length: 16 amino acids. With 3 bases clipped from V and 8 bases from J, the junction kept 14 bases outside the gene matches. Blood was sampled at baseline, cycle 4 day 1, and cycle 7 day 1. The clonotype comes from an adult with an advanced solid tumor such as melanoma, head and neck, liver or kidney cancer. This sequence joins TRBV18 and TRBJ2-7, with 9 positions matching TRBD1. Sequences were derived from CD4+ or CD8+ T cells sorted from blood, sampled in a trial of the OX40 agonist ivuxolimab. The CDR3 bases are TGTGCCAGCTCACCTAGAACGGGACAGGGACTCTATCAGCAGTACTTC. Translation gives CASSPRTGQGLYQQYF.